What follows are 7 T cell receptor beta chains derived from one specimen sequenced in a study of T cell changes during pregnancy in multiple sclerosis. Sequenced by immunoSEQ multiplex PCR; TCRdb stores in-frame clones only, minus some. The data hold about 75,000 clones, with more than 80% observed a single time. Material: peripheral blood, obtained in the first trimester of pregnancy. Receptor source: a female donor in good health, enrolled as a control in a pregnancy study.

V gene TRBV6-5 combines with J gene TRBJ2-7; D possibly corresponds to TRBD1 (5 bases). CDR3 length equals 13 residues. The ends were cut back, 5 bases at V and 2 bases at J, with 10 bases in the middle. From germline, CDR1 is MNHEY and CDR2 SVGAGI. The CDR3 here is CASSIRGPYEQYF. The CDR3 DNA reads as TGTGCCAGCAGTATAAGGGGCCCCTACGAGCAGTACTTC.

The CDR3 nucleotides are TGCAGCGTTCGCAGGGGATCCGGCACTGAAGCTTTCTTT. This codes for CSVRRGSGTEAFF. The chain employs TRBV29-1 and TRBJ1-1, with a possible D match to TRBD1 (6 bases). The CDR3 spans 13 residues. Germline V gene data show CDR1 as SQVTM and CDR2 as ANQGSEA. V was trimmed by 5 bases and J by 4 bases, leaving 14 bases between them.

The V and J genes are TRBV19 and TRBJ1-1; D is unclear. V was shortened by 7 bases and J by 0 bases, with 9 bases between the two germline ends. CDR1 LNHDA and CDR2 SQIVND come from the germline V gene (reference sequence). The CDR3 contains 13 residues. This CDR3 reads CASTYSVNTEAFF. In nucleotides, the CDR3 is TGTGCCAGTACCTATTCGGTGAACACTGAAGCTTTCTTT.

The chain combines TRBV11-3 with TRBJ2-3; TRBD2 matches 7 bases. This CDR3 contains 15 residues. V gave up 1 base and J gave up 5 bases; unmatched junction bases: 6. Germline V gene sequence: CDR1 SGHNT, CDR2 YENEEA. CDR3 in amino acids: CASSLGGGAIDTQYF. The DNA for the CDR3 is TGTGCCAGCAGCTTAGGCGGGGGAGCAATAGATACGCAGTATTTT.

This clone was observed once. V gene TRBV4-1 combines with J gene TRBJ2-3; 7 bases are shared with TRBD2. There are 15 residues in the CDR3. Unmatched junction bases numbered 8, after V lost 6 bases and J lost 2 bases. Germline V gives CDR1 MGHRA, CDR2 YSYEKL. The CDR3 here is CASRGPGGPTDTQYF. As DNA, the CDR3 is TGCGCCAGCAGGGGCCCGGGGGGACCCACAGATACGCAGTATTTT.

Comment on this clone: An end of the junction differs from the germline gene, which may be a read error. V and J are TRBV23-1 and TRBJ1-4; a weak D match, TRBD1 (5 bases). TRBV23-1 is an open reading frame whose function is uncertain. The CDR3 is 15 residues long. DNA of the CDR3: TGCGCCAGCAGTGAATCGGGGGGGACCAACGAAAAACTGTTTTTT. It yields the protein CASSESGGTNEKLFF.

The rearrangement joins TRBV6-5 to TRBJ1-1; D is perhaps TRBD1 (5 bases). The CDR3 consists of 15 residues. Germline V lookup: CDR1 MNHEY, CDR2 SVGAGI. Deletions cut 4 bases from V and 3 bases from J, with 15 bases between. The CDR3 region is CASSSKGHLDTEAFF. CDR3 bases: TGTGCCAGCAGTTCTAAAGGACATTTGGACACTGAAGCTTTCTTT.